Described below is a single TCR beta chain sequence and its context. This record belongs to a study of blood T cell repertoires in COVID-19. The overall study: Samples representing acute and convalescent COVID-19 were sourced from the United States, Italy and Spain. Sample material is recorded as cDNA or gDNA derived from T cells, B-cell-depleted T cells, or PBMCs.

Authors' methods: Estimated nucleated cell counts came from reference gene primer amplification. Some clones are missing from TCRdb's copy, which holds only in-frame ones; the method was immunoSEQ multiplex PCR. The DNA was the basis for D and trimming; V, J and clone size are from that table. This sample has under 150,000 clones, with approximately 87% found just once. CDR3 length equals 15 residues. CDR1 and CDR2 from the germline V gene are LNHDA and SQIVND (reference sequence). After removal of 3 bases from V and 4 bases from J, the junction contained 4 bases not matched to a gene. The chain combines TRBV19 with TRBJ2-3, with 10 bases that match TRBD2. The source material was PBMCs or T cells enriched from blood (not recorded which). The clonotype was recovered from a middle-aged man in a cohort exposed to, infected with or recovered from COVID-19 (not recorded which). The CDR3 region is CASSMVAGGSDTQYF. The DNA for the CDR3 is TGTGCCAGTAGTATGGTAGCGGGAGGCTCAGATACGCAGTATTTT. The variable domain in full, with the rest retrieved from reference TRBV19 and TRBJ2-3, is DGGITQSPKYLFRKEGQNVTLSCEQNLNHDAMYWYRQDPGQGLRLIYYSQIVNDFQKGDIAEGYSVSREKKESFPLTVTSAQKNPTAFYLCASSMVAGGSDTQYFGPGTRLTVL.